The 3 T cell receptor beta chains listed next were all sequenced from one sample in a study of CXCR3-negative and CXCR3-positive naive CD8 T cells. With UMI labels, 5' RACE was used to prepare the TRB cDNA libraries. With the 5' RACE reads reprocessed, TCRdb shows one record per CDR3 protein and no DNA. The sample has 69,000 or so distinct CDR3 sequences. The sequenced sample consisted of naive CXCR3- CD8+ T cells from blood. This sample's subset: CD45RO-CCR7+CD27+CD95- naive CD8+ T cells lacking CXCR3 (TNR3-). These receptors were obtained from a human donor in good health. Some clones in this sample may be carry-over from other donors' samples.

J is TRBJ2-1 and V is TRBV29-1; the D gene TCRdb calls, TRBD1, cannot be checked with no DNA. This CDR3 region has 15 residues. Germline V gives CDR1 SQVTM, CDR2 ANQGSEA. CDR3 protein: CSVPAPGHLYNEQFF.

This rearrangement joins TRBV29-1 to TRBJ1-1; TCRdb indicates TRBD1, and absent DNA this call remains unverified. The CDR3 runs 13 residues. Germline V gene lookup returns CDR1 SQVTM and CDR2 ANQGSEA. The chain's CDR3 is CSALQGETTEAFF.

The J gene is TRBJ2-7, the V gene TRBV7-6; the TCRdb D gene call, TRBD1, has no DNA to confirm it. Germline CDR1 reads SGHVS; CDR2 reads FNYEAQ. The CDR3 has 14 amino acids. The CDR3 region is CASSLGTGPYEQYF.